These 2 T cell receptor beta chains were sequenced from one sample in a study of early T cells in non-severe SARS-CoV-2 infection. TCRdb itself ran the 5' RACE reads through MiXCR, one entry per CDR3 protein. The sample yields 30,000 to 40,000 distinct CDR3 sequences, around 8% seen once. Material: whole blood, obtained at baseline. Receptors were obtained from an adult who was a healthcare worker with PCR-confirmed SARS-CoV-2 infection or an uninfected control (not recorded which).

This clonotype was counted at least ten times. CDR3 nucleotide sequence: TGTGCCTGGAGTGCCTTGACTAGCGGGGGGGCCAATGAGCAGTTCTTC. It encodes CAWSALTSGGANEQFF. This chain joins TRBV30 and TRBJ2-1; TRBD2 matches 14 bases. With V trimmed by 1 base and J by 6 bases, 5 bases remained unmatched. The germline CDR1 and CDR2 sequences are GTSNPN and SVGIG (reference sequence). The CDR3 extends over 16 amino acids. The complete variable domain, with remaining parts taken from reference TRBV30 and TRBJ2-1, reads SQTIHQWPATLVQPVGSPLSLECTVEGTSNPNLYWYRQAAGRGLQLLFYSVGIGQISSEVPQNLSASRPQDRQFILSSKKLLLSDSGFYLCAWSALTSGGANEQFFGPGTRLTVL.

The chain joins TRBV2 to TRBJ2-3; a weak D match, TRBD1 (6 bases). There are 17 residues in the CDR3. Trimming took off 2 bases at V and 1 base at J, with 16 bases between the two ends. Germline CDR1 reads SNHLY; CDR2 reads FYNNEI. CDR3 sequence reads: CASSESFLRQGTDTQYF. CDR3 bases: TGTGCCAGCAGTGAATCGTTTCTTAGACAGGGCACAGATACGCAGTATTTT.